The source of this T cell receptor (beta chain) is a study of early T cells in non-severe SARS-CoV-2 infection. Regarding the study as a whole: Comparison of clonotypes with VDJdb favored anti-spike CD8 responses while missing private and CD4 specificities.

This clonotype was seen more than once but under ten times. Antigen unknown. Molecules of cDNA were individually given unique molecular identifiers that were attached to them. TCRdb fed the 5' RACE reads into MiXCR, producing one record per CDR3 protein. The data hold 30,000 to 40,000 distinct CDR3 sequences, with around 7% observed a single time. The receptor comes from an adult who was a healthcare worker with PCR-confirmed SARS-CoV-2 infection or an uninfected control (not recorded which). The source material was whole blood, sampled at baseline.

CDR3 region: CASSRLRTGNTIYF. CDR3 DNA: TGTGCCAGCAGTCGGCTCCGAACCGGAAACACCATATATTTT. The rearrangement joins TRBV5-5 to TRBJ1-3; D unresolved. Germline V gives CDR1 SGHKS, CDR2 YYEKEE (reference sequence). The germline V and J ends were trimmed by 5 bases and 4 bases, with 13 bases remaining between them. The CDR3 totals 14 residues. Variable domain in full (rest from reference TRBV5-5 and TRBJ1-3): DAGVTQSPTHLIKTRGQQVTLRCSPISGHKSVSWYQQVLGQGPQFIFQYYEKEERGRGNFPDRFSARQFPNYSSELNVNALLLGDSALYLCASSRLRTGNTIYFGEGSWLTVV.